These 15 T cell receptor beta chains were sequenced from one sample in a study of T-cell reconstitution after alpha-beta-depleted transplantation in children. Using unique molecular identifiers, the investigators prepared the TCRbeta library. MiXCR, run by TCRdb on the PCR reads, gives a single entry per CDR3 protein. The sample contains approximately 430,000 distinct CDR3 sequences, roughly 16% of which appear only once. Sample: PBMCs, mostly from graft donor cells, taken 360 days after TCRalphabeta/CD19-depleted stem cell transplant. All receptors come from a boy in the first two years of life who had a stem cell transplant for Wiskott-Aldrich syndrome, so the T cells may come from the graft donor.

The chain recombines TRBV12-3 or TRBV12-4 with TRBJ2-1, with TRBD1 identical over 7 bases. V shed 7 bases and J 5 bases; nucleotides not matched to a gene: 11. CDR3 length: 15 amino acids. As DNA, the CDR3 is TGTGCCAGCACCTCCCGGGACAGTTTAAACAATGAGCAGTTCTTC. This sequence encodes CASTSRDSLNNEQFF.

The V call is TRBV6-6, the J call TRBJ1-6; no definite D call. V shed 7 bases and J shed 12 bases, with 10 bases lying between them. The CDR3 contains 11 residues. Germline values: CDR1 MNHNY, CDR2 SVGAGI (reference sequence). CDR3 residues: CASTRWGPLHF. The CDR3 nucleotides are TGTGCCAGCACCCGATGGGGACCCCTCCACTTT.

The V gene is TRBV28, the J gene TRBJ2-5; TRBD1 matches 7 bases. V was pared by 6 bases and J by 0 bases, with 16 bases of the junction left unmatched. The CDR3 has 18 residues. From germline, CDR1 is MDHEN and CDR2 SYDVKM. The CDR3 here is CASRLTHSTGLYQETQYF. In DNA, the CDR3 is TGTGCCAGCAGACTTACCCACTCGACAGGGTTGTACCAAGAGACCCAGTACTTC.

The genes are TRBV2 and TRBJ1-6, with 7 bases identical to TRBD1. There are 15 residues in the CDR3. Trimming cost V 5 bases and J 4 bases; bases outside gene matches: 5. Germline assignment: CDR1 SNHLY and CDR2 FYNNEI. The CDR3 region is CASSSRTGYNSPLHF. Here the CDR3 DNA reads TGTGCCAGCAGTTCAAGGACAGGTTATAATTCACCCCTCCACTTT.

V usage is TRBV20-1 and J usage is TRBJ2-1, with 11 bases that match TRBD2. V trimming: 1 base; J trimming: 0 bases; junction bases outside the gene matches: 8. This CDR3 region has 18 residues. Germline V lookup: CDR1 DFQATT, CDR2 SNEGSKA (reference sequence). CDR3 bases: TGCAGTGCTAGAGGCCTAGCGGGAGGTGTGACCTCCTACAATGAGCAGTTCTTC. As protein: CSARGLAGGVTSYNEQFF.

This clonotype occurred a few times. The CDR3 protein is CATSRVTGKTNEQFF. CDR3 DNA: TGTGCCACCAGCAGAGTTACGGGAAAAACGAATGAGCAGTTCTTC. The genes are TRBV15 and TRBJ2-1; weak D call: TRBD2 (5 bases). Trimming took off 1 base at V and 7 bases at J, with 14 bases between the two ends. This CDR3 region has 15 residues. Germline loops: CDR1 LNHNV, CDR2 YYDKDF (reference sequence).

This clonotype showed up many times. The V call is TRBV7-2, the J call TRBJ1-1, with 7 bases fitting TRBD1. After removal of 1 base from V and 6 bases from J, the junction contained 2 bases not matched to a gene. CDR3 length equals 13 residues. From germline, CDR1 is SGHTA and CDR2 FQGNSA. CDR3 loop: CASSLVQGSEAFF. CDR3 bases: TGTGCCAGCAGCTTAGTACAGGGGTCTGAAGCTTTCTTT.

This chain connects TRBV12-3 or TRBV12-4 to TRBJ2-1; D may be TRBD2 (6 bases). V lost 3 bases, J lost 4 bases, and 16 bases lay in between. The CDR3 consists of 16 residues. The CDR3, as DNA: TGTGCCAGCAGTTTCCATGGAGCGGGCCAGTACAATGAGCAGTTCTTC. Translated, it gives CASSFHGAGQYNEQFF.

This clonotype has ten or more counts. The DNA for the CDR3 is TGTGCCAGCAGCACAGGGCTAGCCAAAAACATTCAGTACTTC. This encodes CASSTGLAKNIQYF. J is TRBJ2-4 and V is TRBV2, with a tentative D call TRBD1 (6 bases). Trimming took off 6 bases at V and 0 bases at J, with 9 bases between the two ends. CDR3 length equals 14 residues. Per the germline V gene, CDR1 is SNHLY and CDR2 is FYNNEI.

There are a few counts of this clonotype. The rearrangement links TRBV9 to TRBJ2-5; TRBD2 matches 8 bases. The CDR3 length is 14 residues. Trimming cost V 2 bases and J 5 bases; bases outside gene matches: 5. Per the germline V gene, CDR1 is SGDLS and CDR2 is YYNGEE. CDR3: CASSVSGGSETQYF. DNA for the CDR3: TGTGCCAGCAGCGTTTCGGGAGGGTCGGAGACCCAGTACTTC.

This clonotype was counted only a few times. This may stem from a read error, because a much larger clone lies one nucleotide away. The J gene is TRBJ2-7, the V gene TRBV5-6; 8 nucleotides align to TRBD2. The CDR3 runs to 14 residues. Germline V gene sequence: CDR1 SGHDT, CDR2 YYEEEE. V shed 2 bases, J shed 2 bases, and the junction held 3 bases outside the gene matches. CDR3: CASSLAGVTYEQYF. For the CDR3, the DNA is TGTGCCAGCAGCTTAGCGGGAGTGACCTACGAGCAGTACTTC.

This clonotype was detected a few times. V is TRBV4-3 and J is TRBJ2-5; 7 positions agree with TRBD1. The ends lost 3 bases at V and 1 base at J; junction bases unmatched: 5. Germline CDR1 LGHNA, CDR2 YSLEER. The CDR3 has 15 residues. DNA for the CDR3: TGCGCCAGCAGCCACACCGGGACAGCCCAAGAGACCCAGTACTTC. As protein: CASSHTGTAQETQYF.

This chain uses TRBV6-1 with TRBJ1-1; D is ambiguous. The germline V gene encodes CDR1 MNHNS and CDR2 SASEGT. The germline V and J ends were trimmed by 4 bases and 11 bases, with 20 bases remaining between them. The CDR3 has 14 residues. CDR3 sequence reads: CASSGTRHPVGAFF. The CDR3 DNA is TGTGCCAGCAGTGGTACAAGGCACCCCGTGGGGGCTTTCTTT.

This clonotype appeared a few times. The chain uses TRBV12-3 or TRBV12-4 and TRBJ2-1; 10 nucleotides match TRBD1. Trimming removed 6 bases from V and 2 bases from J; junction bases left unmatched: 4. The CDR3 is 15 amino acids. CDR3 protein: CASRRTGGTYNEQFF. As DNA, the CDR3 is TGTGCCAGCAGACGGACAGGGGGGACCTACAATGAGCAGTTCTTC.

The CDR3 here is CSVRDGRFNEKLFF. The CDR3 coding sequence is TGCAGCGTTCGGGACGGCCGATTTAATGAAAAACTGTTTTTT. The rearrangement joins TRBV29-1 to TRBJ1-4; D is possibly TRBD1 (5 bases). Looked up from germline, CDR1 is SQVTM and CDR2 is ANQGSEA. This CDR3 is built from 14 residues. V was cut by 5 bases and J by 4 bases, with 14 bases left in between.